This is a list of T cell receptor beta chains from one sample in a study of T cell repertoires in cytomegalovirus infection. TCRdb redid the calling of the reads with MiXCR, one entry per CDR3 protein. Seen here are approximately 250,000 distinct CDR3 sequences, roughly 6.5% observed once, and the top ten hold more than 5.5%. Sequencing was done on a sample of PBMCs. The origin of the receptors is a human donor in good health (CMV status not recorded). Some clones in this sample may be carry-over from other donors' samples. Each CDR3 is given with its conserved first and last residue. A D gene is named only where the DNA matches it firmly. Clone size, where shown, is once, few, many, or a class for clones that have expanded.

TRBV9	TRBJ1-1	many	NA	TGTGCCAGCAGCTTAAGGGGAGGGGGTGGCACTGAAGCTTTCTTT	CASSLRGGGGTEAFF
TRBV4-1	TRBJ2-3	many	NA	TGCGCCAGCAGCCACCCCTCCACAAGCACAGATACGCAGTATTTT	CASSHPSTSTDTQYF
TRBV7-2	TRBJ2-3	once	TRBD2	TGTGCCAGCAAAAGGCTAGCGGCAGATACGCAGTATTTT	CASKRLAADTQYF
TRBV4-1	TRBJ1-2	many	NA	TGCGCCAGCAGCCAAGGTCCAGGCGGGGGCTACACCTTC	CASSQGPGGGYTF
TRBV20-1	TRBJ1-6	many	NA	TGCAGTGCTAGAGAGGCGGGGGGAGCTTATAATTCACCCCTCCACTTT	CSAREAGGAYNSPLHF
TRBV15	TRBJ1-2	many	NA	TGTGCCACCTACAAAGACTATGGCTACACCTTC	CATYKDYGYTF
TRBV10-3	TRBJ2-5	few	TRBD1	TGTGCCATCAGCAGGACAGGCCTGCAGGAGACCCAGTACTTC	CAISRTGLQETQYF
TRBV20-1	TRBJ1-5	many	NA	TGCAGTGCTTCGACAGGAGCGAATCAGCCCCAGCATTTT	CSASTGANQPQHF
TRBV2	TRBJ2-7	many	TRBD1	TGTGCCAGCAGTTACTTTGTGACAGGGGGGAACGAGCAGTACTTC	CASSYFVTGGNEQYF
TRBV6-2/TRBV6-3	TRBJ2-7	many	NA	TGTGCCAGCAGTTACTCGGCGCGGCCTTACGAGCAGTACTTC	CASSYSARPYEQYF
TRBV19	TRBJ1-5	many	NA	TGTGCCAGTAGTATAACACCCCTTGGGGGCAATCAGCCCCAGCATTTT	CASSITPLGGNQPQHF
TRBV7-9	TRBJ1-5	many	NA	TGTGCCAGCAGCTTAGCCAGGGCAGGGCAGCCCCAGCATTTT	CASSLARAGQPQHF
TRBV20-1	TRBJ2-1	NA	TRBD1	TGCAGTGCGCGGTCCACAGGGGGCGATGAGCAGTTCTTC	CSARSTGGDEQFF
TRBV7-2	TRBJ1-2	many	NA	TGTGCCAGCAGCTTAAACTATCCATGGGGCTACACCTTC	CASSLNYPWGYTF
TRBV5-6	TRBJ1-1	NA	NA	TGTGCCAGCAGCTTGGCCAGGGCGCTGAACACTGAAGCTTTCTTT	CASSLARALNTEAFF
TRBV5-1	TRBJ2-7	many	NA	TGCGCCAGCAGCTTGGATACAGGGAACCCCTACGAGCAGTACTTC	CASSLDTGNPYEQYF
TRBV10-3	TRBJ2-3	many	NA	TGTGCCATCAGCCAGGGTACCTCCACAGATACGCAGTATTTT	CAISQGTSTDTQYF
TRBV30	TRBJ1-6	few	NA	TGTGCCTGGAGTCCCCTCCTCAATTCACCCCTCCACTTT	CAWSPLLNSPLHF
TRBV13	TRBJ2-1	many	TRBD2	TGTGCCAGCAGCGTTTTAGCGGGGGGGCCAAATGAGCAGTTCTTC	CASSVLAGGPNEQFF
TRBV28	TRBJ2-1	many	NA	TGTGCCAGCAGTTTTGGACAGTACAATGAGCAGTTCTTC	CASSFGQYNEQFF
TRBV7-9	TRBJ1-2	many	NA	TGTGCCAGCAGCTATCACGGGGACGGGTATGGCTACACCTTC	CASSYHGDGYGYTF
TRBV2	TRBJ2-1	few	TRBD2	TGTGCCAGCAGCGTGCGGGGGGGCCGCTCCGATGAGCAGTTCTTC	CASSVRGGRSDEQFF
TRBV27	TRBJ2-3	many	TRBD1	TGTGCCAGCAGTTTACGTTCGACCAACAGGGGTTGGTCGGGCACAGATACGCAGTATTTT	CASSLRSTNRGWSGTDTQYF
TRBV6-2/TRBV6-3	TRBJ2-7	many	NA	TGTGCCAGCAGTTACTTGGTCTACGAGCAGTACTTC	CASSYLVYEQYF
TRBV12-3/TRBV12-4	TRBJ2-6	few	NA	TGTGCCAGCAGTGCTGATTCCAACGTCCTGACTTTC	CASSADSNVLTF
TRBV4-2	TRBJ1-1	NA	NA	TGTGCCAGCAGCCAAAGCTGGGGCACGGGGAACACTGAAGCTTTCTTT	CASSQSWGTGNTEAFF
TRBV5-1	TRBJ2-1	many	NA	TGCGCCAGCACAGATAGCTCGGATGAGCAGTTCTTC	CASTDSSDEQFF
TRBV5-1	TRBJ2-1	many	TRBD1	TGCGCCAGCAGCTTCCGGGACAGCTTCAATGAGCAGTTCTTC	CASSFRDSFNEQFF
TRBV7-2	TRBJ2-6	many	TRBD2	TGTGCCAGCAGCACGACTAGCGGGGGGGCTGGGGCCAACGTCCTGACTTTC	CASSTTSGGAGANVLTF
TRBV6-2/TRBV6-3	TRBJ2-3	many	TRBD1	TGTGCCAGCATTCAACTACAGGGGAGCACAGATACGCAGTATTTT	CASIQLQGSTDTQYF
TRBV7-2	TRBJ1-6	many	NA	TGTGCCAGCAACGGGGGCAGCTTCACCTGGACCGCTTCACCCCTCCACTTT	CASNGGSFTWTASPLHF
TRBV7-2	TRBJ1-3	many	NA	TGTGCCAGCAGCTTAGCAGTTCCGGGAAACACCATATATTTT	CASSLAVPGNTIYF
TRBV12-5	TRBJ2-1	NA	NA	TGTGCTAGTGGTTTGGTATCGGTAATAGGGGCCGTCCCCTACAATGAGCAGTTCTTC	CASGLVSVIGAVPYNEQFF
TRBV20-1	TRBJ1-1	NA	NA	TGCAGTGCTATCTCCGGGACGATAGATACTGAAGCTTTCTTT	CSAISGTIDTEAFF
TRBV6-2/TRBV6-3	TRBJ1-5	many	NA	TGTGCCAGCAGCCACAGGGTTTACCAGCCCCAGCATTTT	CASSHRVYQPQHF
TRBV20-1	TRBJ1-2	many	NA	TGCAGTGCTGCACCTAGTAGGAGTAACTATGGCTACACCTTC	CSAAPSRSNYGYTF
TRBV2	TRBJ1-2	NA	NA	TGTGCCAGCGGGACCGGAGTGGACTATGGCTACACCTTC	CASGTGVDYGYTF
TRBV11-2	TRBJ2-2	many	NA	TGTGCCAGCAGCCCCTACTCCTCGAACACCGGGGAGCTGTTTTTT	CASSPYSSNTGELFF
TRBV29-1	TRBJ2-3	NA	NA	TGCAGCGTTGCCCATCAAGATACGCAGTATTTT	CSVAHQDTQYF
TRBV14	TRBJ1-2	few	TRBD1	TGTGCCAGCAGCCAGATTACCAAGACAGGGCTTAATGGCTACACCTTC	CASSQITKTGLNGYTF
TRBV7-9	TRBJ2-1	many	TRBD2	TGTGCCAGCAGCCGGCGGGGGGGCCTGAGCTCCTACAATGAGCAGTTCTTC	CASSRRGGLSSYNEQFF
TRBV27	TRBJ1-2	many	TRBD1	TGTGCCAGCAGTTTGACCCGGGACAGCCCTTATGGCTACACCTTC	CASSLTRDSPYGYTF
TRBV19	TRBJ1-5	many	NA	TGTGCCAGTAGTAGCCGGGACCTCAATCAGCCCCAGCATTTT	CASSSRDLNQPQHF
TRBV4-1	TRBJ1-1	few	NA	TGCGCCAGCAGCCAAGGGTGGACAGCGGAAGCTTTCTTT	CASSQGWTAEAFF
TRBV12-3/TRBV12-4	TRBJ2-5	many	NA	TGTGCCAGCGGGCGGGGAACTCAAGAGACCCAGTACTTC	CASGRGTQETQYF
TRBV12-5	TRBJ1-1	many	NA	TGTGCTAGTGGTTTGGTGGGGCCCGGGACTGAAGCTTTCTTT	CASGLVGPGTEAFF
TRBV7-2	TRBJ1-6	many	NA	TGTGCCAGCAGCTCCCGTGGGGTAATCTATAATTCACCCCTCCACTTT	CASSSRGVIYNSPLHF
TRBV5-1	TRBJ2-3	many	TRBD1	TGCGCCAGCAGCTATTTGGGGACAGGGACAGATACGCAGTATTTT	CASSYLGTGTDTQYF
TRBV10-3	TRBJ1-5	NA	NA	TGTGCCATCAGCTCAGCCGGGGGGGATCAGCCCCAGCATTTT	CAISSAGGDQPQHF
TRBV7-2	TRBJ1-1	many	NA	TGTGCCAGCAGCTTCGGAATGGGGAGATCCGGCACTGAAGCTTTCTTT	CASSFGMGRSGTEAFF
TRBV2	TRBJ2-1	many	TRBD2	TGTGCCAGCAAAAGAGTCGCTAGCGGGATACAAGGCACCCCCTACAATGAGCAGTTCTTC	CASKRVASGIQGTPYNEQFF
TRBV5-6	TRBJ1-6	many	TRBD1	TGTGCCAGCAGCTCACAGGGGACGGGTTCACCCCTCCACTTT	CASSSQGTGSPLHF
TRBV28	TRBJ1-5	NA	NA	TGTGCCAGCAAACCGGGGCCTGTTGTAGAGCCCCAGCATTTT	CASKPGPVVEPQHF